This T cell receptor beta chain was identified during a study of T-cell reconstitution after alpha-beta-depleted transplantation in children. Findings of the study overall: After one year, T-cell counts and TCRbeta diversity mostly came from new T cells. Some patients showed high day-60 TCRbeta diversity, which derived from surviving recipient T cells and thymic progenitors.

Unique molecular identifiers were incorporated during preparation of the TCRbeta library. TCRdb re-called the PCR reads with MiXCR, one entry per CDR3 protein. The sample has about 980,000 distinct CDR3 sequences; about 29% are singletons. About this clonotype: Its specificity is unknown.

This TCR derives from a boy in the first two years of life who had a stem cell transplant for SCID, so the T cells may come from the graft donor. The starting material was PBMCs, mostly from graft donor cells, obtained 360 days after TCRalphabeta/CD19-depleted stem cell transplant.

The CDR3 sequence is CASRGMRREGSPLHF. The CDR3 DNA reads as TGTGCCAGTAGGGGTATGCGCAGGGAAGGTTCACCCCTCCACTTT. The rearrangement joins TRBV19 to TRBJ1-6, with D possibly being TRBD1 (5 bases). The CDR3 spans 15 residues. Trimming left V 6 bases short and J 9 bases short, with 18 bases between. CDR1 LNHDA and CDR2 SQIVND come from the germline V gene (reference sequence).